This entry lists 27 T cell receptor beta chains sequenced from one sample in a study of shared clonotypes between healthy human individuals. Some clones are missing from TCRdb's copy, which holds only in-frame ones; the method was immunoSEQ multiplex PCR. The sample has about 600,000 clones; roughly four fifths are singletons. The specimen sequenced was PBMCs. All receptors derive from a woman between 40 and 55 years old in good health. Some clones in this sample may be carry-over from other donors' samples.

This clone showed up just once. The DNA for the CDR3 is TGTGCCAGCAGTCCACAGGGTAACCAGCCCCAGCATTTT. Protein product: CASSPQGNQPQHF. The J gene is TRBJ1-5, the V gene TRBV2; D may be TRBD1 (6 bases). The germline CDR1 and CDR2 sequences are SNHLY and FYNNEI. V shed 5 bases and J shed 7 bases, with 12 bases lying between them. The CDR3 length is 13 residues.

This clone was observed a few times. The V call is TRBV7-9, the J call TRBJ1-1; 8 positions agree with TRBD1. The CDR3 runs 15 residues. Germline-derived CDR1 and CDR2 are SEHNR and FQNEAQ (reference sequence). J gave up 3 bases and V 4 bases, and 7 bases lay outside the gene matches. CDR3 protein: CASSSTMTGDTEAFF. The CDR3 DNA is TGTGCCAGCAGCTCGACCATGACAGGGGACACTGAAGCTTTCTTT. Full variable domain (missing parts from reference TRBV7-9 and TRBJ1-1): DTGVSQNPRHKITKRGQNVTFRCDPISEHNRLYWYRQTLGQGPEFLTYFQNEAQLEKSRLLSDRFSAERPKGSFSTLEIQRTEQGDSAMYLCASSSTMTGDTEAFFGQGTRLTVV.

This clone was counted many times. The chain has TRBV7-8 and TRBJ2-1; 8 nucleotides align to TRBD2. CDR1 and CDR2 from the germline V gene are SGHVS and FQNEAQ. V lost 5 bases, J lost 4 bases, and 10 bases stayed unmatched. The CDR3 has 16 residues. The CDR3 is CASSLLSGEIYNEQFF. The CDR3 DNA reads as TGTGCCAGCAGCCTCCTTAGCGGGGAGATTTACAATGAGCAGTTCTTC.

The gene calls are TRBV7-9 and TRBJ1-4, with unresolved D. CDR3 length: 14 amino acids. From germline, CDR1 is SEHNR and CDR2 FQNEAQ (reference sequence). The ends were cut back, 5 bases at V and 8 bases at J, with 15 bases in the middle. This CDR3 is CASSDTGQEEKLFF. CDR3 sequence (DNA): TGTGCCAGCAGCGATACCGGTCAAGAAGAAAAACTGTTTTTT.

The chain carries TRBV4-3 and TRBJ1-2; D gene unclear. This CDR3 has 16 amino acids. V lost 1 base to trimming and J lost 4 bases, with 16 bases between them. Germline-derived CDR1 and CDR2 are LGHNA and YSLEER. CDR3 in amino acids: CASSQVFPRAVYGYTF. The CDR3 region has the DNA TGCGCCAGCAGCCAAGTGTTCCCAAGGGCAGTCTATGGCTACACCTTC.

The rearrangement joins TRBV6-1 to TRBJ2-1, with unresolved D. This CDR3 has 15 residues. Germline V lookup: CDR1 MNHNS, CDR2 SASEGT. Trimming stripped 6 bases from V and 0 bases from J, with 12 bases between. The CDR3 DNA follows: TGTGCCAGCAGCCATGCGGCCCTCTCCTACAATGAGCAGTTCTTC. Translation: CASSHAALSYNEQFF.

V and J are TRBV2 and TRBJ2-7; D is possibly TRBD1 (6 bases). Germline CDR1 reads SNHLY; CDR2 reads FYNNEI. V was shortened by 10 bases and J by 2 bases, with 15 bases between the two germline ends. The CDR3 has 13 residues. The CDR3, as DNA: TGTGCCACCAACCAACAGGGTGCCTACGAGCAGTACTTC. Its protein product is CATNQQGAYEQYF.

The genes are TRBV5-1 and TRBJ2-3, with a possible D match to TRBD2 (5 bases). Trimming pared 0 bases from V and 5 bases from J, leaving 10 bases between. The CDR3 runs 14 residues. Germline assignment: CDR1 SGHRS and CDR2 YFSETQ. CDR3 residues: CASSLGGSVDTQYF. The CDR3 region has the DNA TGCGCCAGCAGCTTGGGTGGGAGTGTAGATACGCAGTATTTT.

This sequence joins TRBV9 and TRBJ2-2; TRBD2 matches at 15 bases. CDR1 is SGDLS, CDR2 YYNGEE, per germline. CDR3 size: 18 residues. V shed 7 bases, J shed 0 bases, and the junction held 7 bases outside the gene matches. CDR3 loop: CASSLGLAGGANTGELFF. The CDR3, as DNA: TGTGCCAGCTCCCTGGGACTAGCGGGAGGCGCGAACACCGGGGAGCTGTTTTTT. Variable domain in full (rest from reference TRBV9 and TRBJ2-2): DSGVTQTPKHLITATGQRVTLRCSPRSGDLSVYWYQQSLDQGLQFLIQYYNGEERAKGNILERFSAQQFPDLHSELNLSSLELGDSALYFCASSLGLAGGANTGELFFGEGSRLTVL.

The chain is built from TRBV27 and TRBJ2-7; no definite D call. The CDR3 loop spans 15 amino acids. CDR1 is MNHEY and CDR2 is SMNVEV in the germline V gene (reference sequence). Deletions cut 5 bases from V and 6 bases from J, with 20 bases between. This CDR3 reads CASSIRLAPAVEQYF. The CDR3 DNA sequence: TGTGCCAGCAGTATCCGCCTCGCGCCTGCTGTCGAGCAGTACTTC.

The chain carries TRBV5-8 and TRBJ2-2; D might be TRBD1 or TRBD2, each matching 5 bases. Trimming left V 2 bases short and J 3 bases short, with 14 bases between. The CDR3 is 16 residues long. Germline CDR1 and CDR2: SGHTS and YDEGEE. The CDR3 is CASSFNWGSDTGELFF. The CDR3 coding sequence is TGTGCCAGCAGCTTTAATTGGGGGAGCGACACCGGGGAGCTGTTTTTT.

The chain carries TRBV30 and TRBJ2-1; TRBD2 aligns across 11 bases. This CDR3 has 14 residues. Per germline, CDR1 GTSNPN and CDR2 SVGIG (reference sequence). J lost 10 bases, V lost 5 bases, and 10 bases had no gene match. As DNA, the CDR3 is TGTGCCTGGCGACTAGCGGGAACTATGGGCGAGCAGTTCTTC. This codes for CAWRLAGTMGEQFF. Supplemented by reference TRBV30 and TRBJ2-1, the full variable domain reads SQTIHQWPATLVQPVGSPLSLECTVEGTSNPNLYWYRQAAGRGLQLLFYSVGIGQISSEVPQNLSASRPQDRQFILSSKKLLLSDSGFYLCAWRLAGTMGEQFFGPGTRLTVL.

The chain couples TRBV6-4 to TRBJ2-2, with 10 bases matching TRBD2. The germline CDR1 and CDR2 sequences are MRHNA and SNTAGT. V lost 8 bases, J lost 4 bases, and 7 bases stayed unmatched. The CDR3 runs 15 residues. As DNA, the CDR3 is TGTGCCAGCCCTCGGCTAGCGGGAGTCACCGGGGAGCTGTTTTTT. It encodes CASPRLAGVTGELFF.

CDR3 in amino acids: CASSLFTAYEQYF. The CDR3 bases are TGTGCCAGCAGTTTATTCACAGCCTACGAGCAGTACTTC. This chain joins TRBV28 and TRBJ2-7; D gene unclear. Germline CDR1 reads MDHEN; CDR2 reads SYDVKM. CDR3 size: 13 residues. V dropped 1 base and J dropped 2 bases, with 6 bases sitting between them.

This chain joins TRBV7-3 and TRBJ2-1; TRBD2 matches at 9 bases. Germline lookup yields CDR1 SGHTA and CDR2 FQGTGA. The CDR3 covers 13 residues. The ends lost 5 bases at V and 7 bases at J; junction bases unmatched: 3. The CDR3 nucleotides read TGTGCCAGCAGCCCTAGCGGGAATAATGAGCAGTTCTTC. As protein: CASSPSGNNEQFF.

J is TRBJ2-1 and V is TRBV5-1; a possible D gene is TRBD2 (6 bases). This CDR3 spans 13 amino acids. Trimming took off 8 bases at V and 5 bases at J, with 14 bases between the two ends. Germline V gives CDR1 SGHRS, CDR2 YFSETQ. CDR3 amino acids: CASSEGTDNEQFF. CDR3 in DNA: TGCGCCAGTTCGGAGGGGACCGACAATGAGCAGTTCTTC.

The chain employs TRBV25-1 and TRBJ2-5, with a weak D call TRBD1 (5 bases). The CDR3 runs to 16 residues. Germline CDR1 MGHDK, CDR2 SYGVNS. Trimming shortened V by 5 bases and J by 2 bases, and 18 bases separated the two germline ends. The CDR3 loop reads CASSPHWGPGQETQYF. The CDR3 nucleotides are TGTGCCAGCAGTCCCCATTGGGGCCCCGGGCAAGAGACCCAGTACTTC. Complete variable domain (other parts from reference TRBV25-1 and TRBJ2-5): EADIYQTPRYLVIGTGKKITLECSQTMGHDKMYWYQQDPGMELHLIHYSYGVNSTEKGDLSSESTVSRIRTEHFPLTLESARPSHTSQYLCASSPHWGPGQETQYFGPGTRLLVL.

This clone was counted between two and nine times. The sample holds other DNA sequences that translate to the same CDR3. The CDR3: CASSFSGRGYEQYF. DNA for the CDR3: TGTGCCAGCAGTTTTAGCGGGAGAGGGTACGAGCAGTACTTC. The chain couples TRBV27 to TRBJ2-7, with 9 bases matching TRBD2. The CDR3 covers 14 residues. Losses at the gene ends were 3 bases for V and 4 bases for J; bases not matched to a gene: 4. Per the germline V gene, CDR1 is MNHEY and CDR2 is SMNVEV (reference sequence).

This clone was picked up one time. The chain is built from TRBV18 and TRBJ2-5; 14 bases line up with TRBD2. CDR1 and CDR2 from the germline V gene are KGHSH and LQKENI. The CDR3 length is 15 residues. V shed 3 bases, J shed 3 bases, and the junction held 0 bases outside the gene matches. The CDR3 coding sequence is TGTGCCAGCTCACCGGGACTAGCGGGAGAAGAGACCCAGTACTTC. Its translation is CASSPGLAGEETQYF.

The chain uses TRBV2 and TRBJ2-1, with 10 bases fitting TRBD2. Germline trimming cut 4 bases from V and 15 bases from J; bases unmatched to any gene: 6. This CDR3 region has 12 residues. Germline V lookup: CDR1 SNHLY, CDR2 FYNNEI. As DNA, the CDR3 is TGTGCCAGCAGTGTAGAGGCTAGCGGGGGGTTCTTC. Protein: CASSVEASGGFF.

The V and J genes are TRBV27 and TRBJ2-7, with D perhaps being TRBD1 or TRBD2 (5 bases each). This CDR3 has 16 residues. Germline V CDR1 and CDR2: MNHEY, SMNVEV (reference sequence). The germline V and J ends were trimmed by 5 bases and 10 bases, with 27 bases remaining between them. CDR3 sequence (DNA): TGTGCCAGCAGTCCGAGTCGGATTCCGGGACCCACGGAACAGTACTTC. Translation: CASSPSRIPGPTEQYF.

The CDR3 DNA reads as TGTGCCAGCAGCTCGGGACAGGGGGGGTTTCACAATGAGCAGTTCTTC. Protein sequence: CASSSGQGGFHNEQFF. The V call is TRBV11-1, the J call TRBJ2-1, with 11 bases lining up with TRBD1. Germline CDR1 SGHAT, CDR2 FQDESV (reference sequence). V trimming: 4 bases; J trimming: 5 bases; junction bases outside the gene matches: 7. This CDR3 spans 16 amino acids.

The J gene is TRBJ2-4, the V gene TRBV7-6; D uncertain. Germline-derived CDR1 and CDR2 are SGHVS and FNYEAQ. There are 14 residues in the CDR3. Trimming removed 5 bases from V and 4 bases from J, with 12 bases in between. CDR3 sequence (DNA): TGTGCCAGCAGCCCACGACCCGGGAAAAACATTCAGTACTTC. It encodes CASSPRPGKNIQYF.

The rearrangement uses TRBV7-2 and TRBJ2-7; 9 bases fit TRBD2. Germline V lookup: CDR1 SGHTA, CDR2 FQGNSA. The CDR3 is made up of 15 amino acids. V dropped 5 bases and J dropped 2; count of bases not matched to a gene: 7. The CDR3 here is CASSTQSGGTYEQYF. The CDR3 DNA sequence: TGTGCCAGCAGCACCCAAAGCGGGGGGACCTACGAGCAGTACTTC.

Worth noting for this clone: Distinct nucleotide sequences in the sample also encode this CDR3. The rearrangement uses TRBV12-5 and TRBJ1-5; no definite D call. Germline values: CDR1 LGHNT, CDR2 FRNRAP. The CDR3 sequence is 12 residues long. V dropped 1 base and J dropped 7 bases, with 5 bases sitting between them. The CDR3, as DNA: TGTGCTAGTGGTTTGGGGGGACAGCCCCAGCATTTT. Translated, it gives CASGLGGQPQHF.

The gene calls are TRBV7-2 and TRBJ2-3; 10 nucleotides line up with TRBD1. The germline V gene has CDR1 SGHTA and CDR2 FQGNSA. CDR3 length equals 16 residues. The trim removed 5 bases at V and 5 bases at J, leaving 10 bases unmatched. CDR3: CASSRRQGARGDTQYF. The DNA of the CDR3 is TGTGCCAGCAGCCGACGACAGGGGGCGCGGGGAGATACGCAGTATTTT.

Note on this clone: Other DNA sequences in the same sample also yield this CDR3. This chain joins TRBV28 and TRBJ1-4, with D possibly being TRBD1 (5 bases). Between the trimmed V and J ends, which lost 5 bases and 3 bases, there was a span of 10 bases. Germline V CDR1 and CDR2: MDHEN, SYDVKM. The CDR3 extends over 14 amino acids. The CDR3 reads CASSPGGSNEKLFF. CDR3 sequence (DNA): TGTGCCAGCAGTCCTGGGGGTTCTAATGAAAAACTGTTTTTT.